These 26 T cell receptor beta chains were all obtained from the same sample, sequenced in a study of shared clonotypes between healthy human individuals. Some clones are missing from TCRdb's copy, which holds only in-frame ones; the method was immunoSEQ multiplex PCR. The sample comprises 2 million or so clones, 85% to 95% of which are singletons, and 0.1% to 0.15% rests with the top ten. The source material was naive CD4+ T cells sorted from blood. Subset defined: CD45RA+ positively selected. Source of these receptors: a man younger than 30 in good health.

The rearrangement uses TRBV12-5 and TRBJ1-1; D uncertain. The germline V and J ends were trimmed by 0 bases and 1 base, with 12 bases remaining between them. Germline values: CDR1 LGHNT, CDR2 FRNRAP. The CDR3 consists of 16 residues. CDR3 nucleotide sequence: TGTGCTAGTGGTTTGGTACACGCAGACTCGAACACTGAAGCTTTCTTT. Protein sequence: CASGLVHADSNTEAFF.

This clone is a singleton in its sample. The genes are TRBV19 and TRBJ2-3; D is unclear. Germline V gene lookup returns CDR1 LNHDA and CDR2 SQIVND (reference sequence). Trimming left V 5 bases short and J 1 base short, with 10 bases between. This CDR3 region has 14 residues. DNA for the CDR3: TGTGCCAGTAGTTCTCAACATGGCACAGATACGCAGTATTTT. Its protein is CASSSQHGTDTQYF.

This chain connects TRBV15 to TRBJ2-7; 8 bases are a match to TRBD1. CDR3 length: 16 amino acids. The trim removed 0 bases at V and 2 bases at J, leaving 6 bases unmatched. The germline CDR1 and CDR2 sequences are LNHNV and YYDKDF (reference sequence). CDR3 amino acids: CATSRDRGTGPYEQYF. CDR3 DNA: TGTGCCACCAGCAGAGATCGGGGGACAGGACCCTACGAGCAGTACTTC. The variable domain in full, with the rest retrieved from reference TRBV15 and TRBJ2-7, is DAMVIQNPRYQVTQFGKPVTLSCSQTLNHNVMYWYQQKSSQAPKLLFHYYDKDFNNEADTPDNFQSRRPNTSFCFLDIRSPGLGDTAMYLCATSRDRGTGPYEQYFGPGTRLTVT.

The chain uses TRBV30 and TRBJ2-3; no definite D call. The V and J ends lost 1 base and 2 bases respectively, with 25 bases between them. CDR3 size: 19 residues. Germline lookup yields CDR1 GTSNPN and CDR2 SVGIG (reference sequence). In DNA form, the CDR3 reads TGTGCCTGGAGTGGTGGCTTATCTTTTGGACCCGGCCTCACAGATACGCAGTATTTT. Amino acid sequence: CAWSGGLSFGPGLTDTQYF.

This clone was seen once. The chain joins TRBV28 to TRBJ1-1; no clear D. The CDR3 length is 16 residues. Trimming removed 4 bases from V and 2 bases from J, with 17 bases in between. The germline V gene has CDR1 MDHEN and CDR2 SYDVKM. The CDR3 loop is CASSSTPEPANTEAFF. The CDR3, as DNA: TGTGCCAGCAGTTCGACCCCCGAGCCGGCTAACACTGAAGCTTTCTTT.

This clone was counted many times. Distinct nucleotide sequences in the sample also encode this CDR3. This chain connects TRBV29-1 to TRBJ1-1, with D hard to call. This CDR3 has 12 residues. V was shortened by 4 bases and J by 3 bases, with 9 bases between the two germline ends. CDR1 SQVTM and CDR2 ANQGSEA come from the germline V gene. CDR3 protein: CSVGRGYTEAFF. DNA of the CDR3: TGCAGCGTTGGGCGAGGGTACACTGAAGCTTTCTTT.

The chain is built from TRBV5-4 and TRBJ1-2; D is possibly TRBD1 (6 bases). The ends were cut back, 3 bases at V and 6 bases at J, with 24 bases in the middle. This CDR3 region has 17 residues. Germline values: CDR1 SGHNT, CDR2 YYREEE (reference sequence). The CDR3 region is CASSSREWTALDHGYTF. In DNA, the CDR3 is TGTGCCAGCAGCTCCCGCGAATGGACAGCGCTTGATCATGGCTACACCTTC. Drawing the rest from reference TRBV5-4 and TRBJ1-2, the complete variable domain is ETGVTQSPTHLIKTRGQQVTLRCSSQSGHNTVSWYQQALGQGPQFIFQYYREEENGRGNFPPRFSGLQFPNYSSELNVNALELDDSALYLCASSSREWTALDHGYTFGSGTRLTVV.

The chain has TRBV5-1 and TRBJ1-1, with a weak D call TRBD1 (5 bases). Germline loops: CDR1 SGHRS, CDR2 YFSETQ. The CDR3 is made up of 17 amino acids. The V gene lost 0 bases and the J gene lost 3 bases, with 18 bases spanning the gap. CDR3 sequence: CASSLARDALLDTEAFF. DNA for the CDR3: TGCGCCAGCAGCTTGGCCAGGGACGCATTGTTGGACACTGAAGCTTTCTTT. The full variable domain, with the rest looked up from reference TRBV5-1 and TRBJ1-1, is KAGVTQTPRYLIKTRGQQVTLSCSPISGHRSVSWYQQTPGQGLQFLFEYFSETQRNKGNFPGRFSGRQFSNSRSEMNVSTLELGDSALYLCASSLARDALLDTEAFFGQGTRLTVV.

The chain is built from TRBV7-2 and TRBJ1-5, with 7 bases aligning to TRBD1. The CDR3 spans 15 residues. Trimming removed 1 base from V and 3 bases from J; junction bases left unmatched: 3. Germline CDR1 is SGHTA and CDR2 is FQGNSA. This CDR3 reads CASSLGTGVNQPQHF. The CDR3 DNA reads as TGTGCCAGCAGCTTAGGAACAGGGGTCAATCAGCCCCAGCATTTT. Looking up the rest from reference TRBV7-2 and TRBJ1-5 gives the full variable domain: GAGVSQSPSNKVTEKGKDVELRCDPISGHTALYWYRQSLGQGLEFLIYFQGNSAPDKSGLPSDRFSAERTGGSVSTLTIQRTQQEDSAVYLCASSLGTGVNQPQHFGDGTRLSIL.

The chain employs TRBV12-2 and TRBJ1-1. TRBV12-2 is annotated as a pseudogene. The CDR3 length is 12 residues. The CDR3 protein is CASPPSDPEAFF. DNA for the CDR3: TGTGCAAGTCCCCCATCAGACCCCGAAGCTTTCTTT.

The rearrangement links TRBV19 to TRBJ1-2; D unclear. CDR1 LNHDA and CDR2 SQIVND come from the germline V gene (reference sequence). V was clipped by 1 base and J by 6 bases, with 9 bases between them. The CDR3 has 13 residues. CDR3 DNA sequence: TGTGCCAGTAGTATAGGAGGACTGAATGGCTACACCTTC. This encodes CASSIGGLNGYTF.

The chain couples TRBV29-1 to TRBJ2-7; D possibly corresponds to TRBD2 (5 bases). The length of the CDR3 is 12 residues. Trimming pared 3 bases from V and 3 bases from J, leaving 9 bases between. Germline V CDR1 and CDR2: SQVTM, ANQGSEA. CDR3: CSVEGTSYEQYF. The CDR3 DNA reads as TGCAGCGTTGAGGGCACTAGCTACGAGCAGTACTTC.

The gene calls are TRBV30 and TRBJ2-5; the D gene could be TRBD1 or TRBD2 (6 bases each). This CDR3 comprises 16 residues. The germline V gene has CDR1 GTSNPN and CDR2 SVGIG (reference sequence). The ends were cut back, 1 base at V and 9 bases at J, with 24 bases in the middle. CDR3 coding DNA: TGTGCCTGGAGTGCAATCCGGATGAGGGGGGCAATAGCCCAGTACTTC. This translates into CAWSAIRMRGAIAQYF.

The chain joins TRBV4-1 to TRBJ2-7, with D possibly TRBD1 on 5 matching bases. Germline CDR1 MGHRA, CDR2 YSYEKL. This CDR3 has 14 amino acids. V shed 3 bases and J shed 0 bases, with 9 bases lying between them. Here the CDR3 reads CASSHPGISYEQYF. The CDR3, as DNA: TGCGCCAGCAGCCATCCAGGGATCTCCTACGAGCAGTACTTC.

The chain has TRBV10-3 and TRBJ2-7; the match to TRBD1 covers 7 bases. The CDR3 is 13 amino acids. V shed 4 bases, J shed 5 bases, and the junction held 5 bases outside the gene matches. Germline CDR1 reads ENHRY; CDR2 reads SYGVKD. CDR3 loop: CAISGTGVHEQYF. As DNA, the CDR3 is TGTGCCATCAGTGGAACAGGGGTCCACGAGCAGTACTTC.

This clone was seen only once. This CDR3 is CASSSTGTGTSYEQYF. CDR3 coding DNA: TGTGCCAGCAGCTCAACCGGGACAGGGACCTCCTACGAGCAGTACTTC. The chain carries TRBV7-2 and TRBJ2-7; 9 nucleotides match TRBD1. Germline CDR1 SGHTA, CDR2 FQGNSA. CDR3 size: 16 residues. The V segment lost 4 bases and the J segment 0 bases; nucleotides outside the gene matches: 7.

The J gene is TRBJ2-2, the V gene TRBV5-1; no firm D call. Germline CDR1 SGHRS, CDR2 YFSETQ. There are 15 residues in the CDR3. The V gene lost 1 base and the J gene lost 6 bases, with 13 bases spanning the gap. This chain's CDR3 is CASSLNSVPPGELFF. CDR3 nucleotides: TGCGCCAGCAGCTTGAACTCCGTCCCCCCCGGGGAGCTGTTTTTT.

The chain employs TRBV5-6 and TRBJ2-7; a weak D match, TRBD1 (6 bases). The CDR3 length is 15 residues. The germline gives CDR1 SGHDT, CDR2 YYEEEE. Between the trimmed V and J ends, which lost 0 bases and 6 bases, there was a span of 16 bases. CDR3 sequence: CASSLGADRSSEQYF. As DNA, the CDR3 is TGTGCCAGCAGCTTGGGGGCCGACAGGAGTTCCGAGCAGTACTTC.

The rearrangement joins TRBV19 to TRBJ2-3; the D is unclear. V shed 7 bases and J shed 4 bases, with 9 bases lying between them. There are 12 residues in the CDR3. Per germline, CDR1 LNHDA and CDR2 SQIVND (reference sequence). Written as DNA, the CDR3 is TGTGCCAGTAATTCAAGGGCAGATACGCAGTATTTT. It encodes CASNSRADTQYF.

The rearrangement joins TRBV5-1 to TRBJ2-2, with D perhaps TRBD2 (5 bases). From germline, CDR1 is SGHRS and CDR2 YFSETQ. The CDR3 sequence is 14 residues long. V was shortened by 0 bases and J by 7 bases, with 10 bases between the two germline ends. The DNA of the CDR3 is TGCGCCAGCAGCTTGGCATACGCGGGCGGGGAGCTGTTTTTT. Translating gives CASSLAYAGGELFF.

The CDR3 region is CATSGGQETQYF. The CDR3 bases are TGTGCCACTTCGGGCGGGCAAGAGACCCAGTACTTC. The chain joins TRBV10-3 to TRBJ2-5; maybe TRBD2 (5 bases). V gave up 10 bases and J gave up 2 bases, with 11 bases separating them. CDR3 length: 12 amino acids. Germline V gene sequence: CDR1 ENHRY, CDR2 SYGVKD.

This chain links TRBV10-3 with TRBJ1-6, with D tentatively TRBD1 (6 bases). The germline V and J ends were trimmed by 10 bases and 5 bases, with 12 bases remaining between them. CDR1 ENHRY and CDR2 SYGVKD come from the germline V gene. The CDR3 is 13 residues long. CDR3 nucleotides: TGTGCCACACAGGGAATTGATAATTCACCCCTCCACTTT. Its protein product is CATQGIDNSPLHF.

The chain combines TRBV27 with TRBJ2-7; D might be TRBD1 (6 bases). The CDR3 spans 15 residues. Germline V lookup: CDR1 MNHEY, CDR2 SMNVEV (reference sequence). Trimming cost V 2 bases and J 1 base, with 12 bases left between them. The CDR3 coding sequence is TGTGCCAGCAGTTTAGTCAGGGGACCATCCTACGAGCAGTACTTC. The encoded protein is CASSLVRGPSYEQYF.

This sequence joins TRBV27 and TRBJ1-1; a possible D gene is TRBD1 (6 bases). V lost 5 bases and J lost 11, with 18 bases in between. The CDR3 runs to 13 residues. Germline CDR1 MNHEY, CDR2 SMNVEV (reference sequence). The DNA of the CDR3 is TGTGCCAGCAGTGTTGACAGGACTCTTTGGGCTTTCTTT. Residues: CASSVDRTLWAFF.

This clone showed up just once. The rearrangement joins TRBV4-2 to TRBJ2-1, with 10 bases aligning to TRBD1. CDR1 is LGHNA and CDR2 is YNFKEQ in the germline V gene. V shed 5 bases, J shed 6 bases, and the junction held 13 bases outside the gene matches. This CDR3 is built from 17 residues. CDR3 bases: TGTGCCAGCAGCGTACGCGATCGGGACAGGGGTAGCAATGAGCAGTTCTTC. Translated, it gives CASSVRDRDRGSNEQFF.

The chain uses TRBV29-1 and TRBJ1-1; D not resolved. The CDR3 is 13 amino acids. Germline V gene lookup returns CDR1 SQVTM and CDR2 ANQGSEA. V gave up 2 bases and J gave up 1 base, with 8 bases separating them. The chain's CDR3 is CSVERLQNTEAFF. CDR3 bases: TGCAGCGTTGAACGGCTCCAGAACACTGAAGCTTTCTTT.